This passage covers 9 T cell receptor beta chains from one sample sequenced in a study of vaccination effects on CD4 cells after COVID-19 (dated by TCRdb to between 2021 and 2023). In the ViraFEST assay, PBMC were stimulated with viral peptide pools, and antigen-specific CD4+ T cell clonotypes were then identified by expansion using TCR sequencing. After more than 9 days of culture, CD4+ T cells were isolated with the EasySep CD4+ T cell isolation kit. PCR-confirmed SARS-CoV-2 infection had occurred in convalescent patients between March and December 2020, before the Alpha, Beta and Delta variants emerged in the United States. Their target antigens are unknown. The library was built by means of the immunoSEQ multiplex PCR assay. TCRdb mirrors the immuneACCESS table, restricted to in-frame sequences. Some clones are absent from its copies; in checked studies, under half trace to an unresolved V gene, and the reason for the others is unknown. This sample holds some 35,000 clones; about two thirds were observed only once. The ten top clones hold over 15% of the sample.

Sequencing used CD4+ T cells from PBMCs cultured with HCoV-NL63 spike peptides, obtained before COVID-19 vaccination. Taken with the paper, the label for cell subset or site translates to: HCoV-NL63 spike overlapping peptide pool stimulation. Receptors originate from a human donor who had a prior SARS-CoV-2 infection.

CDR3 loop: CASSLVLGAQETQYF. The DNA for the CDR3 is TGTGCCAGCAGCTTGGTCCTGGGGGCCCAAGAGACCCAGTACTTC. The V gene is TRBV5-8, the J gene TRBJ2-5; tentatively, D is TRBD1 (6 bases). V was trimmed by 0 bases and J by 1 base, leaving 10 bases between them. Germline V CDR1 and CDR2: SGHTS, YDEGEE. The CDR3 is made up of 15 amino acids.

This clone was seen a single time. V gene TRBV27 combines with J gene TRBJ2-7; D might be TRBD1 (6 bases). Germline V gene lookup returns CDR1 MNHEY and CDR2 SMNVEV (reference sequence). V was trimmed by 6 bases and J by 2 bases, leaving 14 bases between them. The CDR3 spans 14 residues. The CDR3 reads CASRINRVAYEQYF. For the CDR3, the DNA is TGTGCCAGCAGAATCAACAGGGTTGCCTACGAGCAGTACTTC.

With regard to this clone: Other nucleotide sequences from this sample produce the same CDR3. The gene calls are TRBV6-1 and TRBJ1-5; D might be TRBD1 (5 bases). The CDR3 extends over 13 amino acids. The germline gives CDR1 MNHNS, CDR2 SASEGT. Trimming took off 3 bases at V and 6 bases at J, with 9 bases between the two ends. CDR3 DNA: TGTGCCAGCAGTGAGCAGGGAGGTCAGCCCCAGCATTTT. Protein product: CASSEQGGQPQHF.

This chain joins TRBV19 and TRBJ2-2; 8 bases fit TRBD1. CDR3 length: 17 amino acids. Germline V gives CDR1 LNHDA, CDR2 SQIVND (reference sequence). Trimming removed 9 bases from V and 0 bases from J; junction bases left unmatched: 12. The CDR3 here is CASNNQGAASNTGELFF. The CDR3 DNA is TGTGCCAGCAATAATCAGGGGGCCGCTTCGAACACCGGGGAGCTGTTTTTT.

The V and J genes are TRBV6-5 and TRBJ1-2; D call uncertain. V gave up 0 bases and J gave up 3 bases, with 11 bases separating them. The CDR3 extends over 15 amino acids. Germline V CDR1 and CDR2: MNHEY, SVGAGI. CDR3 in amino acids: CASSYSQVAHYGYTF. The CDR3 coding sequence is TGTGCCAGCAGTTACTCGCAGGTGGCTCACTATGGCTACACCTTC.

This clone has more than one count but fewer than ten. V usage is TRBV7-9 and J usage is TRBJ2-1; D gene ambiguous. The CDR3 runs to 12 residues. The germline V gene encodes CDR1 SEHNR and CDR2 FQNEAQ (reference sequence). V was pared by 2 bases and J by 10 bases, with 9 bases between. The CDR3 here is CASSLNLQEQFF. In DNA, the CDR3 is TGTGCCAGCAGCTTAAACCTACAGGAGCAGTTCTTC.

The CDR3 loop reads CASSELTGGPYEQYF. CDR3 bases: TGTGCCAGCAGTGAACTTACAGGGGGACCCTACGAGCAGTACTTC. This chain joins TRBV2 and TRBJ2-7; TRBD1 agrees at 8 bases. V shed 2 bases, J shed 2 bases, and the junction held 5 bases outside the gene matches. CDR3 length equals 15 residues. Germline V CDR1 and CDR2: SNHLY, FYNNEI.

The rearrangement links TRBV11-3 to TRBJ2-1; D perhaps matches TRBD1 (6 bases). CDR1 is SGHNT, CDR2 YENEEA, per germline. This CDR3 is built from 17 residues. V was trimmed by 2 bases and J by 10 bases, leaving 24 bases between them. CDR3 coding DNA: TGTGCCAGCAGCTTAAACCCCAGAGTGGGGGCCCCTAAGGAGCAGTTCTTC. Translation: CASSLNPRVGAPKEQFF.

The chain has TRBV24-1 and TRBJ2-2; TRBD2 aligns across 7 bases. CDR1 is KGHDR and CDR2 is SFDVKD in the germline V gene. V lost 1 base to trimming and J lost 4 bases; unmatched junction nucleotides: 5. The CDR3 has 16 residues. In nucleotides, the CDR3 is TGTGCCACCAGTGATTTAGGCGGGAGTCCCACCGGGGAGCTGTTTTTT. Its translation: CATSDLGGSPTGELFF.